Below, one T cell receptor beta chain is given with its context. The data are from a study of tumor T cells in aggressive B-cell lymphoma. Per the germline V gene, CDR1 is KGHSH and CDR2 is LQKENI. Trimming shortened V by 3 bases and J by 1 base, and 6 bases separated the two germline ends. The CDR3 is 13 residues long. Some clones are missing from TCRdb's copy, which holds only in-frame ones; the method was immunoSEQ multiplex PCR. Of approximately 900 clones detected, about four fifths appear once; the ten largest clones hold over 7%. The chain combines TRBV18 with TRBJ1-1; D gene ambiguous. The clonotype was recovered from an adult with diffuse large B cell lymphoma. Sequencing input: tumor tissue. The CDR3 protein is CASSPAENTEAFF. The CDR3 DNA reads as TGTGCCAGCTCACCCGCGGAGAACACTGAAGCTTTCTTT.